This TCR beta chain derives from a study of blood T cell repertoires in COVID-19. At the level of the study: In each case, the material was cDNA or gDNA derived from T cells, B-cell-depleted T cells, or PBMCs.

Germline V gene lookup returns CDR1 SGHDN and CDR2 FVKESK. V shed 4 bases, J shed 3 bases, and the junction held 4 bases outside the gene matches. The CDR3 covers 15 residues. As handled by the study authors: For nucleated cells, counts were estimated from reference gene primer amplification. The method was immunoSEQ multiplex PCR; TCRdb's version includes in-frame clones alone and lacks a portion of them. The V and J calls and clone size come from that table; D and trimming were worked out from the DNA. The sample carries some 94,000 clones, 72% recorded once. The TCR originated in a woman aged 60-75 years in a cohort sampled during active or convalescent COVID-19. The gene calls are TRBV14 and TRBJ2-1; TRBD2 agrees at 9 bases. Sequencing input: peripheral blood. CDR3 DNA: TGTGCCAGCAGCCCGGGACTAGCTTACTACAATGAGCAGTTCTTC. It encodes CASSPGLAYYNEQFF.